This TCR beta chain was identified during a study of ipilimumab plus nivolumab after autologous stem cell transplantation. The overall study: Typical patient got a handful of ipilimumab doses and 7 or 8 nivolumab doses (median).

Patients got ipilimumab 1 mg/kg beginning 14 to 28 days post-transplant. V lost 6 bases, J lost 3 bases, and 12 bases lay in between. The CDR3 consists of 13 residues. Looked up from germline, CDR1 is SGHRS and CDR2 is YFSETQ. As regards this clone: As yet, its antigen is unknown.

Method: immunoSEQ multiplex PCR; TCRdb's copy keeps in-frame clones and lacks some. The sample includes around 15,000 clones, roughly 79% of them seen just once. Study findings and constraints: Per the authors, repertoire, Treg and microbiota data justify further study.

The clonotype originates from a male donor with primary mediastinal lymphoma. The chain recombines TRBV5-1 with TRBJ1-1; D is ambiguous. The sequencing used PBMCs, collected in a trial of ipilimumab plus nivolumab as post-transplant consolidation. CDR3 in amino acids: CASTLIPDTEAFF. The CDR3 DNA is TGCGCCAGCACCCTTATCCCGGACACTGAAGCTTTCTTT.